This T cell receptor beta chain was sequenced in a study of cytomegalovirus exposure and HLA in healthy donors. For the study at large: HLA-typed donors were the source of approximately 85 million unique TCRs, which an early data release held. Findings of the study overall: Rarity characterized most TCR sequences, yet some public TCRs appeared in many donors.

The PCR employed 60 Vbeta primers together with 13 Jbeta primers. Produced via immunoSEQ multiplex PCR; TCRdb's table is partial and in-frame only. The table lists tens of thousands of clones, 70% to 80% of them singletons. The CDR3 contains 15 residues. Per germline, CDR1 SGHTS and CDR2 YDEGEE. V dropped 3 bases and J dropped 0 bases, with 7 bases sitting between them. About this clone: Its antigen is unidentified.

The genes are TRBV5-8 and TRBJ2-6; D gene unclear. The sequence derives from a woman aged 45-65 years in good health and CMV-seropositive. Sequencing input: PBMCs. CDR3 sequence reads: CASSSMSSGANVLTF. The CDR3 DNA reads as TGTGCCAGCAGCTCCATGAGCTCTGGGGCCAACGTCCTGACTTTC.